This is a list of T cell receptor beta chains from one sample in a study of T cells after yellow fever vaccination. Each CDR3 protein is one row after TCRdb ran MiXCR on the 5' RACE reads. Found here are 350,000 or so distinct CDR3 sequences, roughly 8% of them singletons; the top ten hold 15% to 20%. The sequences come from PBMCs, collected about 49 days after the first yellow fever vaccination. The receptors shown here come from a young man who received the YFV17D yellow fever vaccine. Each CDR3 is given with its conserved first and last residue. D genes are given only for firm matches. The listing skips clone size in some rows; elsewhere it reads once, few, many or a size class.

d_call: .; j_call: TRBJ1-1; v_call: TRBV6-5; clone_size: few; cdr3_nt: TGTGCCAGCAGTTTGGGGAGGGGTTGGGGAACTGAAGCTTTCTTT; cdr3_aa: CASSLGRGWGTEAFF
d_call: .; j_call: TRBJ1-2; v_call: TRBV20-1; clone_size: once; cdr3_nt: TGCAGTGCGAGCCGCGGGCCCGCTAACTATGGCTACACCTTC; cdr3_aa: CSASRGPANYGYTF
d_call: TRBD1; j_call: TRBJ2-1; v_call: TRBV30; clone_size: .; cdr3_nt: TGTGCCTGGAGTCCGGACAGGAAGCAGTTCTTC; cdr3_aa: CAWSPDRKQFF
d_call: TRBD2; j_call: TRBJ2-2; v_call: TRBV25-1; clone_size: .; cdr3_nt: TGTGCCAGCAGTGTACTAGCGGGGGGTAAAAACACCGGGGAGCTGTTTTTT; cdr3_aa: CASSVLAGGKNTGELFF
d_call: TRBD2; j_call: TRBJ2-1; v_call: TRBV19; clone_size: few; cdr3_nt: TGTGCCAGTAGTAACCCGGGACTAGCAGCACATGAGCAGTTCTTC; cdr3_aa: CASSNPGLAAHEQFF
d_call: .; j_call: TRBJ1-6; v_call: TRBV18; clone_size: few; cdr3_nt: TGTGCCAGCTCACAATCCGGACCCCTCCACTTT; cdr3_aa: CASSQSGPLHF
d_call: .; j_call: TRBJ1-2; v_call: TRBV6-5; clone_size: .; cdr3_nt: TGTGCCAGCAGTTACGGAGAGGTTTACGGGGGTAACTATGGCTACACCTTC; cdr3_aa: CASSYGEVYGGNYGYTF
d_call: .; j_call: TRBJ2-6; v_call: TRBV9; clone_size: few; cdr3_nt: TGTGCCAGCAGCACCGAGGGGGCTGGGGCCAACGTCCTGACTTTC; cdr3_aa: CASSTEGAGANVLTF
d_call: .; j_call: TRBJ2-5; v_call: TRBV6-1; clone_size: .; cdr3_nt: TGTGCCAGCACCAAACTAGCTGGAGAGACCCAGTACTTC; cdr3_aa: CASTKLAGETQYF
d_call: TRBD1; j_call: TRBJ2-5; v_call: TRBV29-1; clone_size: .; cdr3_nt: TGCAGCGTTGAGGAACCGGGACAGCAAGAGACCCAGTACTTC; cdr3_aa: CSVEEPGQQETQYF
d_call: TRBD1; j_call: TRBJ2-7; v_call: TRBV3-1; clone_size: few; cdr3_nt: TGTGCCAGCAGCCAACCGACAGGGGGCCGGAACGAGCAGTACTTC; cdr3_aa: CASSQPTGGRNEQYF
d_call: .; j_call: TRBJ2-1; v_call: TRBV5-4; clone_size: .; cdr3_nt: TGTGCCAGCAGCCGAGGGGAGGATAATGAGCAGTTCTTC; cdr3_aa: CASSRGEDNEQFF
d_call: .; j_call: TRBJ2-1; v_call: TRBV27; clone_size: .; cdr3_nt: TGTGCCAGCAGTCCTACAGGGAACAATGAGCAGTTCTTC; cdr3_aa: CASSPTGNNEQFF
d_call: TRBD1; j_call: TRBJ2-2; v_call: TRBV15; clone_size: .; cdr3_nt: TGTGCCACCAGCAGAGATAGGGACAGGGAGTCCGGGGAGCTGTTTTTT; cdr3_aa: CATSRDRDRESGELFF
d_call: TRBD1; j_call: TRBJ2-2; v_call: TRBV20-1; clone_size: many; cdr3_nt: TGCAGTGCCACGCAGCTGACCGGGACAGCGAACACCGGGGAGCTGTTTTTT; cdr3_aa: CSATQLTGTANTGELFF
d_call: .; j_call: TRBJ2-1; v_call: TRBV7-3; clone_size: many; cdr3_nt: TGTGCCAGCAGCAGACCCGGGGGTGAGCAGTTCTTC; cdr3_aa: CASSRPGGEQFF
d_call: .; j_call: TRBJ1-1; v_call: TRBV5-5; clone_size: .; cdr3_nt: TGTGCCAGCAGCCCAGACGGGAGGCCTGACAAGGCTTTCTTT; cdr3_aa: CASSPDGRPDKAFF
d_call: .; j_call: TRBJ2-7; v_call: TRBV12-3/TRBV12-4; clone_size: .; cdr3_nt: TGTGCCAGCAGTACTATCTACGAGCAGTACTTC; cdr3_aa: CASSTIYEQYF
d_call: .; j_call: TRBJ2-5; v_call: TRBV15; clone_size: few; cdr3_nt: TGTGCCACCAGCAGAGAACGGGAGACCCAGTACTTC; cdr3_aa: CATSRERETQYF
d_call: .; j_call: TRBJ1-2; v_call: TRBV12-3/TRBV12-4; clone_size: few; cdr3_nt: TGTGCCAGCAGTACCCCGACTTCAGCTAACTATGGCTACACCTTC; cdr3_aa: CASSTPTSANYGYTF
d_call: .; j_call: TRBJ2-1; v_call: TRBV6-2/TRBV6-3; clone_size: .; cdr3_nt: TGTGCCAGCAGTCGGGGGAGTGAGCAGTTCTTC; cdr3_aa: CASSRGSEQFF
d_call: TRBD2; j_call: TRBJ2-5; v_call: TRBV5-4; clone_size: few; cdr3_nt: TGTGCCAGCCGCCTAGCGGGGGTTGCTTGGGAGACCCAGTACTTC; cdr3_aa: CASRLAGVAWETQYF
d_call: TRBD2; j_call: TRBJ2-1; v_call: TRBV6-1; clone_size: many; cdr3_nt: TGTGCCAGCAGGACCCTTAGACTAGCGGACAATGAGCAGTTCTTC; cdr3_aa: CASRTLRLADNEQFF
d_call: .; j_call: TRBJ2-5; v_call: TRBV27; clone_size: .; cdr3_nt: TGTGCCAGCAGTCCTCGGGGCATCCCCCAGACCCAGTACTTC; cdr3_aa: CASSPRGIPQTQYF
d_call: .; j_call: TRBJ2-2; v_call: TRBV14; clone_size: .; cdr3_nt: TGTGCCAGCAGCCAAGACGGAAGAGTCACCGGGGAGCTGTTTTTT; cdr3_aa: CASSQDGRVTGELFF
d_call: .; j_call: TRBJ2-2; v_call: TRBV5-1; clone_size: few; cdr3_nt: TGCGCCAGCAGCCCGAGGGGGTACACCGGGGAGCTGTTTTTT; cdr3_aa: CASSPRGYTGELFF
d_call: .; j_call: TRBJ2-3; v_call: TRBV4-1; clone_size: many; cdr3_nt: TGCGCCAGCAGCCAAGATGGAGGGGGAGGAGATACGCAGTATTTT; cdr3_aa: CASSQDGGGGDTQYF
d_call: TRBD1; j_call: TRBJ1-6; v_call: TRBV7-2; clone_size: .; cdr3_nt: TGTGCCAGCAGGCTAGACAGGGACTTAGGTTCACCCCTCCACTTT; cdr3_aa: CASRLDRDLGSPLHF
d_call: TRBD1; j_call: TRBJ1-1; v_call: TRBV12-3/TRBV12-4; clone_size: few; cdr3_nt: TGTGCCAGCAGTCCGTTTACAGGGGGGAACACTGAAGCTTTCTTT; cdr3_aa: CASSPFTGGNTEAFF